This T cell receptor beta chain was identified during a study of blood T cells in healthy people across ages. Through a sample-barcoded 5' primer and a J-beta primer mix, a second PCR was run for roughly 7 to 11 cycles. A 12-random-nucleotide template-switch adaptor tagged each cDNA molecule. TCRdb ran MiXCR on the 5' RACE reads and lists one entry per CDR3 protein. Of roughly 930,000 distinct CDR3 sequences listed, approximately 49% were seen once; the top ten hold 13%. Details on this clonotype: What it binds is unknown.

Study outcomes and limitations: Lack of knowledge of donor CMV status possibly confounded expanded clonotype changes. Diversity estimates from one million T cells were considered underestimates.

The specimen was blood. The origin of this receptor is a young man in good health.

CDR3 DNA sequence: TGCGCCAGCAACAGGGACAGCCAAGCAGATACGCAGTATTTT. Its protein product is CASNRDSQADTQYF. The chain employs TRBV5-1 and TRBJ2-3; TRBD1 matches at 7 bases. This CDR3 region has 14 residues. In germline, CDR1 is SGHRS, CDR2 YFSETQ. V shed 6 bases and J 4 bases; nucleotides not matched to a gene: 8.